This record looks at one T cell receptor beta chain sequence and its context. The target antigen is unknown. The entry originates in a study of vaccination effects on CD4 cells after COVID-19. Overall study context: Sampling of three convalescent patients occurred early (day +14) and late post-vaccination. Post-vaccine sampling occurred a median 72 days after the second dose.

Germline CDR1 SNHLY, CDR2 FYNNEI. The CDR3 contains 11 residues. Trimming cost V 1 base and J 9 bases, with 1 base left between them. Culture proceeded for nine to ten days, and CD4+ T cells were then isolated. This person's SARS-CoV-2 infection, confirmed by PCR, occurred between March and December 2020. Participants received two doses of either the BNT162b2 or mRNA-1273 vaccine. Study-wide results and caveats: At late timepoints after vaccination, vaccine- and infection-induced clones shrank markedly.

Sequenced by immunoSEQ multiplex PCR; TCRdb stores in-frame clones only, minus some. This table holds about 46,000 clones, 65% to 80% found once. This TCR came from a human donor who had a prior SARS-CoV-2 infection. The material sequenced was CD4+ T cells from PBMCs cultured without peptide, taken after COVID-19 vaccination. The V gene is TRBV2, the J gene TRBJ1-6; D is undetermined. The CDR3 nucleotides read TGTGCCAGCAGTGAAGGTTCACCCCTCCACTTT. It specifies CASSEGSPLHF.